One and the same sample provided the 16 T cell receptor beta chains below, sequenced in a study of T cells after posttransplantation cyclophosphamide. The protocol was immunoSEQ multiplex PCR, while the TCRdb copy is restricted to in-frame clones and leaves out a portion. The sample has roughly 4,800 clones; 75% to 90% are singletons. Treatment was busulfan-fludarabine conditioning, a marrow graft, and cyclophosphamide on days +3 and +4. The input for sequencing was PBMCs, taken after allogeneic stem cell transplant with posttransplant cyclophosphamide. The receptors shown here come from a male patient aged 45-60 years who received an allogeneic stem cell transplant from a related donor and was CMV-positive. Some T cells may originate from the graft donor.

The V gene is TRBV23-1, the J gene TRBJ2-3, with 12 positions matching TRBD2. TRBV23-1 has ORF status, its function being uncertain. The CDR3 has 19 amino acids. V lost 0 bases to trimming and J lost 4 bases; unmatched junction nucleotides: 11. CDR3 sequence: CASSQSRLAGGPWPDTQYF. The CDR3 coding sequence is TGCGCCAGCAGTCAATCTCGGCTAGCGGGAGGGCCATGGCCAGATACGCAGTATTTT.

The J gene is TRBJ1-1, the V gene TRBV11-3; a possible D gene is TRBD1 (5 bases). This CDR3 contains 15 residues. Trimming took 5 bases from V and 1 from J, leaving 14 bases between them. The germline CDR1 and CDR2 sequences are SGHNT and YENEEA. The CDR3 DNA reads TGTGCCAGCAGCACCCATCTCGGACAGAACACTGAAGCTTTCTTT. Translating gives CASSTHLGQNTEAFF.

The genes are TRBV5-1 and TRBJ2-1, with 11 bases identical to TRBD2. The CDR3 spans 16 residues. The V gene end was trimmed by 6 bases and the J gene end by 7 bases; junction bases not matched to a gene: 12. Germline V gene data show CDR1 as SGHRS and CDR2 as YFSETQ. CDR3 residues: CASTPRVAGGRNEQFF. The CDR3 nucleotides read TGCGCCAGCACACCTCGGGTAGCGGGAGGGCGAAATGAGCAGTTCTTC.

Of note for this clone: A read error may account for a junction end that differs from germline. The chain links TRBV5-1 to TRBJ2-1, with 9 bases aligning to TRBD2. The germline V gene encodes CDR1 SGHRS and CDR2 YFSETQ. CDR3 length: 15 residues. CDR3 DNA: TGCGCCAGCGGCTTGGCCGCTAGCGGGGTTTATGAGCAGTTCTTC. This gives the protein CASGLAASGVYEQFF.

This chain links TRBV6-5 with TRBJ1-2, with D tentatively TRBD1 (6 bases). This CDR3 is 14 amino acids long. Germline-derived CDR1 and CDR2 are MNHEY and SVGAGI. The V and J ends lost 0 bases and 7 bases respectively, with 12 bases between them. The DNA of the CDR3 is TGTGCCAGCAGTTACTCCCAGGGGAGAGGTGGCTACACCTTC. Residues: CASSYSQGRGGYTF.

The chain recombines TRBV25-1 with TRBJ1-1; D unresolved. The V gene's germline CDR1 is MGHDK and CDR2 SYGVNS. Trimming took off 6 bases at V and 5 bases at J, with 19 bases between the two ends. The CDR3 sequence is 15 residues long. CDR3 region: CASSPPDRTGTEAFF. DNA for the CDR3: TGTGCCAGCAGCCCGCCGGACCGTACGGGAACTGAAGCTTTCTTT.

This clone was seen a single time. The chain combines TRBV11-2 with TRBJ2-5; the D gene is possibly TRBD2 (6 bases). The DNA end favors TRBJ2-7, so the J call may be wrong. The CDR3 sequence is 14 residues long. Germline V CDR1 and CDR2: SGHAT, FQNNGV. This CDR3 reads CASSLGLEVYEQYF. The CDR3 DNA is TGTGCCAGCAGCTTAGGACTAGAGGTCTACGAGCAGTACTTC.

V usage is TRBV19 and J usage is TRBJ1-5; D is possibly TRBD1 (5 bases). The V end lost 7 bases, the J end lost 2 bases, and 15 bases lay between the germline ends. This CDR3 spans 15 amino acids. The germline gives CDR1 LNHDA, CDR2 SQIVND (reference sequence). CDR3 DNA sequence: TGTGCCAGTAAGGGACTAAGTTGGGGCAATCAGCCCCAGCATTTT. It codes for CASKGLSWGNQPQHF.

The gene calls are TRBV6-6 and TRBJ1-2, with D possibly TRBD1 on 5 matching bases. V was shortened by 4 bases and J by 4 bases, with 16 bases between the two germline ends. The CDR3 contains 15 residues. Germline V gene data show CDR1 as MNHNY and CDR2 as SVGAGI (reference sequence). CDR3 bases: TGTGCCAGCAGTTCCGGGACTTCGGGCGGCTATGGCTACACCTTC. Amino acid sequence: CASSSGTSGGYGYTF.

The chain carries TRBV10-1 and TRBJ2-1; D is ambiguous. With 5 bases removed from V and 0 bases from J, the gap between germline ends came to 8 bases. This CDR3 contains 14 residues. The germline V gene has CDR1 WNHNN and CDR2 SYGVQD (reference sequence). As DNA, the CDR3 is TGCGCCAGCAGTTACACCAGCTCCTACAATGAGCAGTTCTTC. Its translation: CASSYTSSYNEQFF.

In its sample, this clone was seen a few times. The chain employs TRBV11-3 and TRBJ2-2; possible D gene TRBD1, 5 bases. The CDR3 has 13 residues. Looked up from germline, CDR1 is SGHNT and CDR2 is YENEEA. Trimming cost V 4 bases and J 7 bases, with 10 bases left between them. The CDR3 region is CASSWTSSGELFF. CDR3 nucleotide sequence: TGTGCCAGCAGCTGGACAAGCAGCGGGGAGCTGTTTTTT. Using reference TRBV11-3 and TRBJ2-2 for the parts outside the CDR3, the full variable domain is EAGVVQSPRYKIIEKKQPVAFWCNPISGHNTLYWYLQNLGQGPELLIRYENEEAVDDSQLPKDRFSAERLKGVDSTLKIQPAELGDSAVYLCASSWTSSGELFFGEGSRLTVL.

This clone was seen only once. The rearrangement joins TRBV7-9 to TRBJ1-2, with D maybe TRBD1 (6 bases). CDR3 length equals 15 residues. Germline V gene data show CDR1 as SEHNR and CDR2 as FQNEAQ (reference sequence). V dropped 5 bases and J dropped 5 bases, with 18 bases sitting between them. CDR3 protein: CASSIPTGGEYGYTF. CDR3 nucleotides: TGTGCCAGCAGCATCCCGACAGGTGGGGAATATGGCTACACCTTC.

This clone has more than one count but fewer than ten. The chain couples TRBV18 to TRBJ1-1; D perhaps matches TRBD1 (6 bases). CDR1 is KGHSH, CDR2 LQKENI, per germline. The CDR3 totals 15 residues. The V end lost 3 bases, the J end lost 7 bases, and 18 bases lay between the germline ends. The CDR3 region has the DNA TGTGCCAGCTCACCCAGTACAGGGACCGACGTTGAAGCTTTCTTT. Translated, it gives CASSPSTGTDVEAFF.

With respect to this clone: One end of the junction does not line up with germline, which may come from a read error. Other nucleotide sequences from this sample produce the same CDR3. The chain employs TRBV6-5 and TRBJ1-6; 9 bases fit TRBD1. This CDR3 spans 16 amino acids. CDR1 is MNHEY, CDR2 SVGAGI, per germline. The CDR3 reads CASSYSGTGSYSPLHF. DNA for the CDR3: TGTGCCAGCAGTTACTCAGGGACAGGGTCGTATTCCCCCCTCCACTTT.

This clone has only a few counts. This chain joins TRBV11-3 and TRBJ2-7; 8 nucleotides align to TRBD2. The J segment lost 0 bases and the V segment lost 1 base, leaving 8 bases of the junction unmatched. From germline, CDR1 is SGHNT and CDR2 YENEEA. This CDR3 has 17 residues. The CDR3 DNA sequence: TGTGCCAGCAGCTTAGCACGCCGGGGGGGGAGCTCCTACGAGCAGTACTTC. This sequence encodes CASSLARRGGSSYEQYF.

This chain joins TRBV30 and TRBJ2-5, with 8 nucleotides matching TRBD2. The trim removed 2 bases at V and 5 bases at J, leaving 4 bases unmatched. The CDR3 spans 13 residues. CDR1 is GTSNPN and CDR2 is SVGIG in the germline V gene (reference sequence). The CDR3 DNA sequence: TGTGCCTGGAGTCGAGCGGGAGTGGAGACCCAGTACTTC. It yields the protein CAWSRAGVETQYF. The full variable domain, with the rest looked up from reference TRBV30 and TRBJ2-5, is SQTIHQWPATLVQPVGSPLSLECTVEGTSNPNLYWYRQAAGRGLQLLFYSVGIGQISSEVPQNLSASRPQDRQFILSSKKLLLSDSGFYLCAWSRAGVETQYFGPGTRLLVL.